Shown below are 30 T cell receptor beta chains from a single sample sequenced in a study of breast tumors, draining lymph nodes, adjacent tissues. TCRdb redid the calling of the multiplex PCR reads with MiXCR, one entry per CDR3 protein. The sample includes around 290,000 distinct CDR3 sequences, 30% to 35% seen only once; the top ten take 1.1%. Axillary draining lymph nodes of breast cancer patients supplied the node samples. Sequenced sample: axillary lymph node tissue. The receptors were gathered from a female donor with breast cancer. Some clones in this sample may be carry-over from other donors' samples.

This clonotype was detected many times. The rearrangement uses TRBV12-3 or TRBV12-4 and TRBJ2-1, with 12 nucleotides matching TRBD1. V shed 6 bases and J 7 bases; nucleotides not matched to a gene: 4. The length of the CDR3 is 14 residues. The DNA for the CDR3 is TGTGCCAGCAGGGGACAGGGGGCTGTTAATGAGCAGTTCTTC. Amino acid sequence: CASRGQGAVNEQFF.

This clonotype was picked up a small number of times. A much larger clone sits a single nucleotide away, making a read error possible. The chain combines TRBV9 with TRBJ2-7; weak D call: TRBD2 (5 bases). The germline V gene has CDR1 SGDLS and CDR2 YYNGEE. This CDR3 contains 14 residues. The CDR3 protein is CASSVEDSTYERYF. For the CDR3, the DNA is TGTGCCAGCAGCGTTGAGGACTCGACCTACGAGCGGTACTTC.

The table lists this clonotype with a few counts. The chain has TRBV6-5 and TRBJ2-7, with D unresolved. Germline V CDR1 and CDR2: MNHEY, SVGAGI. The CDR3 runs 15 residues. Deletions cut 6 bases from V and 0 bases from J, with 15 bases between. The CDR3 spells CASSPPPPSSYEQYF. CDR3 sequence (DNA): TGTGCCAGCAGCCCCCCACCCCCCAGCTCCTACGAGCAGTACTTC.

As regards this clonotype: One end of the junction is discordant with germline, which a read error may explain. The CDR3 nucleotides are TGTGCTAGCAGCGGTGGGTCGGGTTCAGGGCAGCCCCAGCATTTT. Protein product: CASSGGSGSGQPQHF. The chain is built from TRBV7-7 and TRBJ1-5, with a tentative D call TRBD1 (5 bases). Germline V gene lookup returns CDR1 SSHAT and CDR2 FNYEAQ (reference sequence). This CDR3 contains 15 residues.

Remarks on this clonotype: This may be a read error, as it is one base from a much larger clone. J is TRBJ2-3 and V is TRBV11-3; 13 bases match TRBD2. Germline CDR1 reads SGHNT; CDR2 reads YENEEA. CDR3 length equals 15 residues. The V and J ends lost 5 bases and 4 bases, in that order; junction bases with no gene match: 3. The CDR3 protein is CASSPTSGRSDTQYF. The DNA for the CDR3 is TGTGCCAGCAGCCCGACTAGCGGGAGGTCAGATACGCAGTATTTT.

Comments on this clonotype: A much larger clonotype is one base distant, so this may be a read error. V is TRBV11-2 and J is TRBJ1-3; D is uncertain. Germline V gene lookup returns CDR1 SGHAT and CDR2 FQNNGV. The CDR3 has 13 amino acids. The CDR3 nucleotides are TGTGCCAGCAGCTTAGATGGGCCAGCGCGCGCCCATTTT. Protein: CASSLDGPARAHF.

Comment on this clonotype: The junction departs from the called germline gene at one end, perhaps through a read error. The chain has TRBV5-5 and TRBJ2-2; a weak D match, TRBD1 (6 bases). From germline, CDR1 is SGHKS and CDR2 YYEKEE (reference sequence). The CDR3 extends over 14 amino acids. As DNA, the CDR3 is TGTGCCAGCAGCTCAGGGGTGAACACCGGGGTGCTGTTTTTT. Protein sequence: CASSSGVNTGVLFF.

This clonotype was counted ten times or more. The V and J genes are TRBV20-1 and TRBJ1-2; no reliable D call. The germline CDR1 and CDR2 sequences are DFQATT and SNEGSKA (reference sequence). The CDR3 is 14 residues long. Trimming removed 0 bases from V and 8 bases from J, with 16 bases in between. Here the CDR3 reads CSARDEVGVAGYTF. The CDR3 DNA sequence: TGCAGTGCTAGAGATGAAGTTGGGGTGGCAGGCTACACCTTC.

Concerning this clonotype: A much larger clone lies one base from this, so it may be a read error. The chain couples TRBV6-1 to TRBJ1-5; no clear D gene. The length of the CDR3 is 14 residues. The germline V gene has CDR1 MNHNS and CDR2 SASEGT. Trimming removed 10 bases from V and 7 bases from J, with 20 bases in between. CDR3 residues: CANSQDFFGQPQHF. The CDR3, as DNA: TGTGCCAACTCCCAGGACTTTTTCGGACAGCCCCAGCATTTT.

This clonotype was found many times. V gene TRBV20-1 combines with J gene TRBJ2-7, with 8 bases aligning to TRBD1. Germline lookup yields CDR1 DFQATT and CDR2 SNEGSKA (reference sequence). The CDR3 contains 11 residues. The CDR3 DNA sequence: TGCGCACAGGGGGATCTTTACGAGCAGTACTTC. It yields the protein CAQGDLYEQYF.

As concerns this clonotype: A much larger clone sits a single nucleotide away, making a read error possible. The chain uses TRBV3-1 and TRBJ1-6; TRBD1 is a possible D gene (6 bases). From germline, CDR1 is LGHDT and CDR2 YNNKEL (reference sequence). There are 16 residues in the CDR3. The CDR3 sequence: CASRQDYRTDSSPLHF. For the CDR3, the DNA is TGTGCCAGCCGCCAAGATTATCGGACAGATAGTTCACCCCTCCACTTT.

The table lists this clonotype with many counts. This chain links TRBV7-2 with TRBJ2-6; the D is unclear. This CDR3 comprises 13 residues. Germline CDR1 SGHTA, CDR2 FQGNSA. Trimming left V 7 bases short and J 1 base short, with 5 bases between. CDR3 loop: CASTPSGANVLTF. The CDR3 coding sequence is TGTGCCAGCACCCCGTCTGGGGCCAACGTCCTGACTTTC.

This clonotype was seen many times. The rearrangement joins TRBV4-2 to TRBJ2-5; tentative D call: TRBD1 (6 bases). Trimming cost V 5 bases and J 4 bases, with 17 bases left between them. The CDR3 is made up of 15 amino acids. CDR1 and CDR2 from the germline V gene are LGHNA and YNFKEQ. CDR3 sequence: CASSKIQGTRETQYF. In DNA, the CDR3 is TGTGCCAGCAGCAAAATACAGGGTACAAGAGAGACCCAGTACTTC.

This clonotype was observed a handful of times. This may come from a read error, since a much larger clone is one base off. V and J are TRBV6-4 and TRBJ2-3; 10 nucleotides match TRBD1. The CDR3 is 15 residues long. The J segment lost 1 base and the V segment lost 5 bases, leaving 3 bases of the junction unmatched. CDR1 is MRHNA and CDR2 is SNTAGT in the germline V gene. The CDR3 loop reads CASSPDRGGTDTQYF. The CDR3 nucleotides are TGTGCCAGCAGTCCGGACAGGGGGGGCACAGATACGCAGTATTTT.

This clonotype was detected ten times or more. The chain joins TRBV11-1 to TRBJ2-1, with 8 bases matching TRBD1. Per germline, CDR1 SGHAT and CDR2 FQDESV (reference sequence). The ends lost 2 bases at V and 5 bases at J; junction bases unmatched: 11. This CDR3 comprises 17 residues. The CDR3 here is CASSLLLTGQANNEQFF. In nucleotides, the CDR3 is TGTGCCAGCAGCTTACTCCTAACGGGACAGGCTAACAATGAGCAGTTCTTC.

This clonotype came up many times. The V call is TRBV7-2, the J call TRBJ2-3; D remains unclear. The germline V and J ends were trimmed by 6 bases and 6 bases, with 7 bases remaining between them. Per germline, CDR1 SGHTA and CDR2 FQGNSA. CDR3 size: 11 residues. The CDR3 coding sequence is TGTGCCAGCAGTAGTATGGATACGCAGTATTTT. It codes for CASSSMDTQYF. Complete variable domain (other parts from reference TRBV7-2 and TRBJ2-3): GAGVSQSPSNKVTEKGKDVELRCDPISGHTALYWYRQSLGQGLEFLIYFQGNSAPDKSGLPSDRFSAERTGGSVSTLTIQRTQQEDSAVYLCASSSMDTQYFGPGTRLTVL.

This chain joins TRBV6-1 and TRBJ2-7; TRBD1 matches at 11 bases. This CDR3 has 15 residues. Germline loops: CDR1 MNHNS, CDR2 SASEGT. V gave up 5 bases and J gave up 2 bases; unmatched junction bases: 5. The DNA of the CDR3 is TGTGCCAGCAGTCCCCGGGACAGGGGGACCTACGAGCAGTACTTC. Translation gives CASSPRDRGTYEQYF.

Remarks on this clonotype: This may be a read error, as it is one base from a much larger clone. The rearrangement uses TRBV19 and TRBJ2-1; tentatively, D is TRBD2 (7 bases). The length of the CDR3 is 13 residues. Germline V gene sequence: CDR1 LNHDA, CDR2 SQIVND (reference sequence). As DNA, the CDR3 is TGTGCCAGAAGTATAGGGGGACTACTTGAGCAGTTCTTC. Its translation is CARSIGGLLEQFF.

This clonotype was counted many times. A much larger clone lies one base from this, so it may be a read error. This sequence joins TRBV2 and TRBJ1-5; 8 bases fit TRBD1. The CDR3 totals 15 residues. Germline lookup yields CDR1 SNHLY and CDR2 FYNNEI. Unmatched junction bases numbered 4, after V lost 3 bases and J lost 3 bases. CDR3 in amino acids: CASSEMGQDNQPQHF. The DNA of the CDR3 is TGTGCCAGCAGTGAGATGGGACAGGACAATCAGCCCCAGCATTTT.

With regard to this clonotype: This could be a read error, since a much larger clone is one nucleotide away. The gene calls are TRBV7-9 and TRBJ2-7; the match to TRBD1 covers 7 bases. Germline lookup yields CDR1 SEHNR and CDR2 FQNEAQ (reference sequence). The CDR3 extends over 15 amino acids. The CDR3 loop reads CASSFARTGADEQHF. Here the CDR3 DNA reads TGTGCCAGCAGCTTTGCCCGGACAGGTGCTGACGAGCAGCACTTC.

This clonotype was detected once. This could be a read error, since a much larger clone is one nucleotide away. V is TRBV9 and J is TRBJ1-4, with D possibly matching TRBD1 (6 bases). This CDR3 has 15 residues. CDR1 and CDR2 (germline): SGDLS, YYNGEE. The CDR3 loop is CASSVDGGPGEKMFF. In DNA, the CDR3 is TGTGCCAGCAGCGTAGATGGGGGGCCGGGCGAAAAAATGTTTTTT. The full variable domain, with the rest looked up from reference TRBV9 and TRBJ1-4, is DSGVTQTPKHLITATGQRVTLRCSPRSGDLSVYWYQQSLDQGLQFLIQYYNGEERAKGNILERFSAQQFPDLHSELNLSSLELGDSALYFCASSVDGGPGEKMFFGSGTQLSVL.

This clonotype was observed many times. The V call is TRBV7-9, the J call TRBJ2-3; 9 positions agree with TRBD1. Germline CDR1 SEHNR, CDR2 FQNEAQ (reference sequence). The length of the CDR3 is 16 residues. Germline trimming cut 5 bases from V and 4 bases from J; bases unmatched to any gene: 10. The CDR3 nucleotides are TGTGCCAGCAGCATAAATCCGGGACAGGGCCCAGATACGCAGTATTTT. This translates into CASSINPGQGPDTQYF. The whole variable domain, remainder taken from reference TRBV7-9 and TRBJ2-3, is DTGVSQNPRHKITKRGQNVTFRCDPISEHNRLYWYRQTLGQGPEFLTYFQNEAQLEKSRLLSDRFSAERPKGSFSTLEIQRTEQGDSAMYLCASSINPGQGPDTQYFGPGTRLTVL.

This clonotype has only one observation. This may be a read error, as it is one base from a much larger clone. The chain joins TRBV5-1 to TRBJ2-5; 10 bases fit TRBD1. The germline gives CDR1 SGHRS, CDR2 YFSETQ. CDR3 size: 16 residues. Trimming cost V 4 bases and J 1 base; bases outside gene matches: 7. The CDR3 spells CASSRTGQGSQETQYF. CDR3 nucleotide sequence: TGCGCCAGCAGCCGGACGGGACAGGGGTCCCAAGAGACCCAGTACTTC. Based on the CDR3 plus reference TRBV5-1 and TRBJ2-5, the full variable domain is KAGVTQTPRYLIKTRGQQVTLSCSPISGHRSVSWYQQTPGQGLQFLFEYFSETQRNKGNFPGRFSGRQFSNSRSEMNVSTLELGDSALYLCASSRTGQGSQETQYFGPGTRLLVL.

This clonotype turned up a few times. Being one base from a much bigger clone, this may be a read error. V gene TRBV12-3 or TRBV12-4 combines with J gene TRBJ2-7; perhaps TRBD1 as D (5 bases). CDR3 length equals 14 residues. V lost 3 bases and J 3 bases, leaving 12 bases between the germline ends. The CDR3, as DNA: TGTGCCAGCAGTTTCAGGGCAGGGATCTACGAGCAGTACTTC. It yields the protein CASSFRAGIYEQYF.

Many counts were recorded for this clonotype. CDR3 DNA: TGCAGCGTAGCAGCGGGATTCTACGAGCAGTACTTC. It encodes CSVAAGFYEQYF. The chain links TRBV29-1 to TRBJ2-7; 7 bases match TRBD2. The germline CDR1 and CDR2 sequences are SQVTM and ANQGSEA. This CDR3 comprises 12 residues. Trimming took 6 bases from V and 3 from J; bases not matched to a gene: 5.

This clonotype occurred many times. The gene calls are TRBV20-1 and TRBJ2-1; 8 nucleotides agree with TRBD2. Germline V gene data show CDR1 as DFQATT and CDR2 as SNEGSKA (reference sequence). After removal of 4 bases from V and 9 bases from J, the junction contained 11 bases not matched to a gene. The CDR3 has 14 residues. The CDR3 loop is CSATTSGELIEQFF. The CDR3, as DNA: TGCAGTGCTACCACTAGCGGAGAACTCATTGAGCAGTTCTTC.

This clonotype was recorded many times. This chain uses TRBV20-1 with TRBJ1-2; D might be TRBD1 (5 bases). CDR3 size: 13 residues. V was cut by 2 bases and J by 4 bases, with 11 bases left in between. CDR1 DFQATT and CDR2 SNEGSKA come from the germline V gene (reference sequence). The chain's CDR3 is CSARMGVGYGYTF. The CDR3 nucleotides read TGCAGTGCTAGAATGGGGGTGGGCTATGGCTACACCTTC.

This clonotype was found many times. One junction end disagrees with the germline gene, perhaps due to a read error. The chain carries TRBV7-7 and TRBJ2-2, with D possibly being TRBD2 (5 bases). This CDR3 comprises 15 residues. CDR1 SSHAT and CDR2 FNYEAQ come from the germline V gene (reference sequence). The DNA of the CDR3 is TGTGCTAGCAGCTTGCAAAGCGGTTTCACCGGGGAGCTGTTTTTT. Its protein is CASSLQSGFTGELFF.

The sample holds many counts of this clonotype. This rearrangement joins TRBV2 to TRBJ2-7, with D possibly being TRBD2 (6 bases). V dropped 7 bases and J dropped 4 bases, with 11 bases sitting between them. This CDR3 region has 12 residues. Per the germline V gene, CDR1 is SNHLY and CDR2 is FYNNEI. CDR3: CASNGGAYEQYF. For the CDR3, the DNA is TGTGCCAGCAACGGCGGGGCGTACGAGCAGTACTTC.

The chain uses TRBV27 and TRBJ2-1; 9 bases line up with TRBD2. Germline CDR1 and CDR2: MNHEY and SMNVEV (reference sequence). V shed 2 bases, J shed 6 bases, and the junction held 8 bases outside the gene matches. The CDR3 runs to 16 residues. CDR3 bases: TGTGCCAGCAGTTTAGGCGGGAGGGCGGTCGCCAATGAGCAGTTCTTC. It specifies CASSLGGRAVANEQFF.